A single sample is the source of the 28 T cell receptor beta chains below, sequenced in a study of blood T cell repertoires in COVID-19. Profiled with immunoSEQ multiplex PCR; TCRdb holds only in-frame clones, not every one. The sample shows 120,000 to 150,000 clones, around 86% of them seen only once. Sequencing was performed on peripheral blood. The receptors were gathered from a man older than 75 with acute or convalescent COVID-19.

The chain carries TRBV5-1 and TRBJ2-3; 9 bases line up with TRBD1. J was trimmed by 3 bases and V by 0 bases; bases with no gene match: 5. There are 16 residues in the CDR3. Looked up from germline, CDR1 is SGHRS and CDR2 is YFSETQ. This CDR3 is CASSLETGGLTDTQYF. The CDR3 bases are TGCGCCAGCAGCTTGGAAACAGGGGGCCTAACAGATACGCAGTATTTT.

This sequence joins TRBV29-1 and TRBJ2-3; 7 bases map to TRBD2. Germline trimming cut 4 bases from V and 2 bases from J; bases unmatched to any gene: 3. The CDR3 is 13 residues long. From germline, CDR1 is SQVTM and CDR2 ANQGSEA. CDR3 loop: CSVGGGATDTQYF. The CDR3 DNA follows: TGCAGCGTTGGGGGAGGGGCCACAGATACGCAGTATTTT.

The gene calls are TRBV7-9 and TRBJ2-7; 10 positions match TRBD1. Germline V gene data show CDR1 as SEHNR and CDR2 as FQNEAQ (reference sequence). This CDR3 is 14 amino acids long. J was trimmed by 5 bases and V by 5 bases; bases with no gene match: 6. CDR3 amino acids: CASSVWDRGHEQYF. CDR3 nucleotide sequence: TGTGCCAGCAGCGTATGGGACAGGGGCCACGAGCAGTACTTC.

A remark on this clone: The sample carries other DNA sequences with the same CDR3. The CDR3 sequence is CSVRTGGDTEAFF. In nucleotides, the CDR3 is TGCAGCGTCCGGACAGGGGGCGACACTGAAGCTTTCTTT. This rearrangement joins TRBV29-1 to TRBJ1-1; 11 bases are shared with TRBD1. The CDR3 spans 13 residues. V lost 6 bases and J lost 3; bases outside the gene matches: 3. From germline, CDR1 is SQVTM and CDR2 ANQGSEA.

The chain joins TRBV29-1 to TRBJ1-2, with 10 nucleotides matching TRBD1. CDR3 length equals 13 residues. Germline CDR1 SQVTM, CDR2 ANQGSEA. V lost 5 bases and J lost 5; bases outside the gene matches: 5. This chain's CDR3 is CSVRGGQGYGYTF. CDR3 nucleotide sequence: TGCAGCGTTCGGGGGGGACAGGGGTATGGCTACACCTTC.

The CDR3 is CASSLGWTYGGYGYTF. DNA of the CDR3: TGTGCCAGCAGCTTGGGATGGACATACGGCGGCTATGGCTACACCTTC. The J gene is TRBJ1-2, the V gene TRBV7-9; D perhaps matches TRBD1 (5 bases). The CDR3 length is 16 residues. V was trimmed by 3 bases and J by 4 bases, leaving 18 bases between them. The germline V gene encodes CDR1 SEHNR and CDR2 FQNEAQ (reference sequence).

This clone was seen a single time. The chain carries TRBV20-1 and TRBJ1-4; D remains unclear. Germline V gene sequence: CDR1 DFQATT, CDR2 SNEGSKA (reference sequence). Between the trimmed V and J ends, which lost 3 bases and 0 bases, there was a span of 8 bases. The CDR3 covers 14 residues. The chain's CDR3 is CSASPRATNEKLFF. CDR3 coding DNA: TGCAGTGCTAGTCCCCGGGCAACTAATGAAAAACTGTTTTTT.

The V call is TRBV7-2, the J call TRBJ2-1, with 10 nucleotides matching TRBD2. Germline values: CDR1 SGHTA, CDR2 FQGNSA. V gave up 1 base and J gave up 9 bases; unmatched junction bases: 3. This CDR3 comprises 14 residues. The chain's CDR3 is CASSLVLAGVEQFF. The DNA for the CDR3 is TGTGCCAGCAGCTTAGTTCTAGCGGGAGTTGAGCAGTTCTTC.

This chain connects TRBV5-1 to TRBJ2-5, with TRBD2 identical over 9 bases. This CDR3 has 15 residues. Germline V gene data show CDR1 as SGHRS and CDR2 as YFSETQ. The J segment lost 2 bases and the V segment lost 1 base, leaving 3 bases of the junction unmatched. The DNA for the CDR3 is TGCGCCAGCAGCTTGACTAGCGGGCCTCAAGAGACCCAGTACTTC. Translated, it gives CASSLTSGPQETQYF.

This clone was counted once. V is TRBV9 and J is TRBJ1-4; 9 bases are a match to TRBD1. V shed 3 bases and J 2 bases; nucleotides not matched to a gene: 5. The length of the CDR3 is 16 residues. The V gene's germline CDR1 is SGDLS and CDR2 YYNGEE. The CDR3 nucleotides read TGTGCCAGCAGCGCCGGGACAGGGCGGACTAATGAAAAACTGTTTTTT. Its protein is CASSAGTGRTNEKLFF.

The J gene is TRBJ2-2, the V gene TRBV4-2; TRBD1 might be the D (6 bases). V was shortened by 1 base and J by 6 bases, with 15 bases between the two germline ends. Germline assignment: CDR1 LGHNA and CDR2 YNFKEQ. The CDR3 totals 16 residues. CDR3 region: CASSQGTGLGSGELFF. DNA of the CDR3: TGTGCCAGCAGCCAAGGAACAGGGTTGGGGTCCGGGGAGCTGTTTTTT.

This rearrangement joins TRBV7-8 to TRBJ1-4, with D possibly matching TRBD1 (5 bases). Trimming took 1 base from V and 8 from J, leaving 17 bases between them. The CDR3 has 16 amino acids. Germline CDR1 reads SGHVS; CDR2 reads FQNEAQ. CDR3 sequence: CASSLGGANGGEKLFF. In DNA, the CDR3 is TGTGCCAGCAGCTTAGGCGGGGCCAACGGAGGGGAAAAACTGTTTTTT.

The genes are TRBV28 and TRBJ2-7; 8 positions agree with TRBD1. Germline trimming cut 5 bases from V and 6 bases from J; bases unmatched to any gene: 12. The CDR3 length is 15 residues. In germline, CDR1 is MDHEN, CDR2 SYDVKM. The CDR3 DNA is TGTGCCAGCAGTGAGGGGGGACAGGCGACCGGCGAGCAGTACTTC. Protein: CASSEGGQATGEQYF.

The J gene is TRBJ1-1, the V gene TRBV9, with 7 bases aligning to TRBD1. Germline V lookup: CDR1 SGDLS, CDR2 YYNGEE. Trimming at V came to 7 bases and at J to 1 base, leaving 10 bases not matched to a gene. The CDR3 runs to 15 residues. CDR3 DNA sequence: TGTGCCAGCGGCCGGACAGGAGGGTCGAACACTGAAGCTTTCTTT. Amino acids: CASGRTGGSNTEAFF.

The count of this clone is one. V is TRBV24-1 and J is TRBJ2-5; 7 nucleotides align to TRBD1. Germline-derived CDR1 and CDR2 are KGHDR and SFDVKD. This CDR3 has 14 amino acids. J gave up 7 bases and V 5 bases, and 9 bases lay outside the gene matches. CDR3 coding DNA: TGTGCCACCAGTGCCCGGACAGGAACGGGGACCCAGTACTTC. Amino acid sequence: CATSARTGTGTQYF.

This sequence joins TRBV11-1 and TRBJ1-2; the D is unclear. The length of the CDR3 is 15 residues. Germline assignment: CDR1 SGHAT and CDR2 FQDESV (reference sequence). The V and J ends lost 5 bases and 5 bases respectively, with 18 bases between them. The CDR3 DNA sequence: TGTGCCAGCAGCCCCGGACTTGAACTCTCTTATGGCTACACCTTC. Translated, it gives CASSPGLELSYGYTF.

The CDR3 sequence: CASSSKDRWVGETQYF. For the CDR3, the DNA is TGTGCCAGCAGCTCCAAGGACAGGTGGGTTGGAGAGACCCAGTACTTC. The gene calls are TRBV5-4 and TRBJ2-5; 7 bases line up with TRBD1. Losses at the gene ends were 3 bases for V and 4 bases for J; bases not matched to a gene: 12. CDR3 length equals 16 residues. Germline CDR1 and CDR2: SGHNT and YYREEE (reference sequence).

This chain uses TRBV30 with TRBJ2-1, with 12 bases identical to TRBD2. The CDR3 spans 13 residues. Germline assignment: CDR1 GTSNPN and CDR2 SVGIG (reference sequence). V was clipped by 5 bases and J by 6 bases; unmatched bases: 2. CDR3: CAWSSGRGNEQFF. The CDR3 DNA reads TGTGCCTGGTCTAGCGGGAGGGGCAATGAGCAGTTCTTC. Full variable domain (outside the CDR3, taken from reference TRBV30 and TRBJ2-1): SQTIHQWPATLVQPVGSPLSLECTVEGTSNPNLYWYRQAAGRGLQLLFYSVGIGQISSEVPQNLSASRPQDRQFILSSKKLLLSDSGFYLCAWSSGRGNEQFFGPGTRLTVL.

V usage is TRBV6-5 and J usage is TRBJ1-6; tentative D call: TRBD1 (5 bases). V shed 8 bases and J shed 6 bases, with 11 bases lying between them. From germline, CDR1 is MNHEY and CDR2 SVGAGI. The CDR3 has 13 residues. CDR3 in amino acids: CASSGGANSPLHF. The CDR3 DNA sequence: TGTGCCAGCTCCGGTGGGGCTAATTCACCCCTCCACTTT.

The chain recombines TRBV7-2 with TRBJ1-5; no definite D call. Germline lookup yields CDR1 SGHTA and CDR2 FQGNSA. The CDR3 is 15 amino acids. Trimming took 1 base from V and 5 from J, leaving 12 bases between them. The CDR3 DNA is TGTGCCAGCAGCTTAGTAGTCGGGGTTGATCAGCCCCAGCATTTT. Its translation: CASSLVVGVDQPQHF.

CDR3 coding DNA: TGTGCCAGCAGTTTATCCCCACAGGGGGCAGGCCGGGGGCCTGAAGCTTTCTTT. It yields the protein CASSLSPQGAGRGPEAFF. The chain has TRBV28 and TRBJ1-1; TRBD1 aligns across 9 bases. In germline, CDR1 is MDHEN, CDR2 SYDVKM. The CDR3 has 18 amino acids. Unmatched junction bases numbered 15, after V lost 1 base and J lost 6 bases. Looking up the rest from reference TRBV28 and TRBJ1-1 gives the full variable domain: DVKVTQSSRYLVKRTGEKVFLECVQDMDHENMFWYRQDPGLGLRLIYFSYDVKMKEKGDIPEGYSVSREKKERFSLILESASTNQTSMYLCASSLSPQGAGRGPEAFFGQGTRLTVV.

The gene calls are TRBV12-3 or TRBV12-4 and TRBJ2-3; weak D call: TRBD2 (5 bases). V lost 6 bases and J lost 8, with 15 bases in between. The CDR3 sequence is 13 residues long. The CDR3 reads CASSAGGVGTQYF. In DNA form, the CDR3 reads TGTGCCAGCAGCGCCGGAGGTGTGGGTACGCAGTATTTT.

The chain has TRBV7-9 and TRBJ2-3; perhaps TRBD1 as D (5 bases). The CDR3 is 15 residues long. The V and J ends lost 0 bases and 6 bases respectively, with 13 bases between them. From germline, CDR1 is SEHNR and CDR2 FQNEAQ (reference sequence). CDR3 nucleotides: TGTGCCAGCAGCTTAGCGACAGCCCTGGGGGATACGCAGTATTTT. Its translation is CASSLATALGDTQYF.

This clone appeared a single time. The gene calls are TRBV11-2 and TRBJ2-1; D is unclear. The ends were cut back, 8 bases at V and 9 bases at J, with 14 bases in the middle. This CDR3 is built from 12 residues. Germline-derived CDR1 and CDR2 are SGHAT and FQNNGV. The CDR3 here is CASGITRGEQFF. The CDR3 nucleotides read TGTGCCAGCGGCATAACCCGTGGTGAGCAGTTCTTC.

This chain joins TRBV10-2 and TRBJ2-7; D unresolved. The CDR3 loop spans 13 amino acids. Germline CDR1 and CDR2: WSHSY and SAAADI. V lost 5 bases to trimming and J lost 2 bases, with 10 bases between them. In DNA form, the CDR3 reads TGCGCCAGCAGTCTGGGCAGCACCTACGAGCAGTACTTC. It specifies CASSLGSTYEQYF.

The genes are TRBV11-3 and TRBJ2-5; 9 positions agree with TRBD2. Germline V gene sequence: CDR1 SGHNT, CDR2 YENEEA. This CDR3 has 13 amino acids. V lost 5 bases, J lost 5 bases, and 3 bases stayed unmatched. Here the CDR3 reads CASSGGLAETQYF. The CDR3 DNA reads TGTGCCAGCAGCGGTGGACTAGCGGAGACCCAGTACTTC.

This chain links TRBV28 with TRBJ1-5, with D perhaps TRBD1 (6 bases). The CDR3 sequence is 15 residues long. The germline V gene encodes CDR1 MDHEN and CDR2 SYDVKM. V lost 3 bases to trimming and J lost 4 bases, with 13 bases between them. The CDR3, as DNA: TGTGCCAGCAGTTTGTCTGGACAGAGAAATCAGCCCCAGCATTTT. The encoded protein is CASSLSGQRNQPQHF. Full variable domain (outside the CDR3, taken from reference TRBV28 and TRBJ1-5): DVKVTQSSRYLVKRTGEKVFLECVQDMDHENMFWYRQDPGLGLRLIYFSYDVKMKEKGDIPEGYSVSREKKERFSLILESASTNQTSMYLCASSLSGQRNQPQHFGDGTRLSIL.

CDR3 DNA sequence: TGTGCCAGCTTGTCTACGCGGGGGGGTTACGAGCAGTACTTC. It encodes CASLSTRGGYEQYF. This chain uses TRBV2 with TRBJ2-7; 9 nucleotides line up with TRBD2. The trim removed 8 bases at V and 4 bases at J, leaving 9 bases unmatched. The germline V gene has CDR1 SNHLY and CDR2 FYNNEI. The CDR3 is 14 residues long.